This TCR beta chain appears in the sequencing data of a study of T cells in Graves' hyperthyroidism and ophthalmopathy. Germline-derived CDR1 and CDR2 are SNHLY and FYNNEI. The ends were cut back, 2 bases at V and 4 bases at J, with 6 bases in the middle. This CDR3 region has 13 residues. Study-wide points: Blood held most thyroid clonotypes expanded above 0.001 frequency. A median approximately 6.8 months before onset, the model predicted ophthalmopathy.

The CDR3 regions of TCR beta were amplified from RNA transcripts. The HTBI primer set was used in a first-round RT-PCR of the TCR CDR3. TCRdb independently ran MiXCR on the multiplex PCR reads; one entry per CDR3 protein. The table lists about 540,000 distinct CDR3 sequences, just over 45% of them singletons. This clonotype was recorded at least ten times. Its antigen remains unknown. Disease duration under 2 months; hyperthyroidism patients were aged 18 to 65. Every diagnosis used clinical symptoms, serum thyroxine and TRAb, thyroid ultrasound and orbital computed tomography. This receptor was obtained from a woman between 18 and 29 years old with Graves' hyperthyroidism. The chain recombines TRBV2 with TRBJ1-5; D possibly corresponds to TRBD1 (5 bases). Sequencing used peripheral blood or thyroid tissue (not recorded which). The CDR3 region has the DNA TGTGCCAGCAGTGAACAGGGAAATCAGCCCCAGCATTTT. Its protein product is CASSEQGNQPQHF.